A selection of T cell receptor beta chains follows, all from one sample in a study of control samples from healthy donors and cancer patients. The repertoire was sequenced with immunoSEQ multiplex PCR; TCRdb's copy has only in-frame clones and lacks some. This sample has approximately 160,000 clones, with about 93% found just once. The sequencing input was blood. These receptors were obtained from a woman younger than 45 in good health. The CDR3 runs from the conserved cysteine through the conserved F or W. A D gene is named only where the DNA matches it firmly. The size entry is marked missing in some rows and otherwise reads once, few, many or a size class.

d_gene	v_gene	j_gene	abundance	len	CDR3nt	CDR3aa
-	TRBV7-2	TRBJ1-6	-	14	TGTGCCAGCAGCCCAACGGGGCCAAATTCACCCCTCCACTTT	CASSPTGPNSPLHF
-	TRBV9	TRBJ1-3	-	13	TGTGCCAGCAGCGTAGCCCAAGGTAACACCATATATTTT	CASSVAQGNTIYF
-	TRBV3-1/TRBV3-2	TRBJ2-3	-	14	TGTGCCAGCAGCCGACTACGCGGCACAGATACGCAGTATTTT	CASSRLRGTDTQYF
TRBD2	TRBV29-1	TRBJ2-1	-	11	TGCAGCGTCTACCTAGCGGGTAAGCAGTTCTTC	CSVYLAGKQFF
-	TRBV10-2	TRBJ1-5	few	13	TGCGCCAGCAGCGGCGACAGGCATCAGCCCCAGCATTTT	CASSGDRHQPQHF
-	TRBV11-2	TRBJ2-3	-	11	TGTGCCAGCAGCCAGTTGGATACGCAGTATTTT	CASSQLDTQYF
-	TRBV6-2/TRBV6-3	TRBJ1-5	-	12	TGTGCCAGCAGCCCAACCCAATCGTCCCAGCATTTT	CASSPTQSSQHF
TRBD2	TRBV28	TRBJ2-4	-	16	TGTGCCAGCAGTCAGACTAGCGGGGGAGCCAAAAACATTCAGTACTTC	CASSQTSGGAKNIQYF
-	TRBV19	TRBJ1-2	-	14	TGTGCCAGTAGTAGGCCGGCAGGGGCTGATGGCTACACCTTC	CASSRPAGADGYTF
-	TRBV2	TRBJ2-5	once	14	TGTGCCAGCAGTGAAGTACCCCACCAAGAGACCCAGTACTTC	CASSEVPHQETQYF
-	TRBV2	TRBJ1-6	-	15	TGTGCCAGCAGTGCGGCAGTCCGCTATAATTCACCCCTCCACTTT	CASSAAVRYNSPLHF
TRBD1	TRBV3-1/TRBV3-2	TRBJ2-3	-	15	TGTGCCAGCAGCCAAGACCGACAGGGGGCAGATACGCAGTATTTT	CASSQDRQGADTQYF
TRBD2	TRBV24-1	TRBJ2-7	-	13	TGTGACCATCCGGCTAGCGGGAGAAACGAGCAGTACTTC	CDHPASGRNEQYF
-	TRBV5-8	TRBJ1-5	once	15	TGTGCCAGCAGCTGGCGGGAGGGAGGGAATCAGCCCCAGCATTTT	CASSWREGGNQPQHF
TRBD2	TRBV5-1	TRBJ2-5	-	15	TGCGCCAGCAGCTTGGTACTAGCGGACCAAGAGACCCAGTACTTC	CASSLVLADQETQYF
-	TRBV3-1/TRBV3-2	TRBJ2-5	once	13	TGTGCCAGCAGCCAAGCCGGGGGAGAGACCCAGTACTTC	CASSQAGGETQYF
TRBD1	TRBV5-1	TRBJ2-7	-	15	TGCGCCAGCAGCGGGGTGGACAGGGCCTCCTACGAGCAGTACTTC	CASSGVDRASYEQYF
-	TRBV5-1	TRBJ2-1	once	13	TGCGCCAGCAGCTCGGCCTCCTACAATGAGCAGTTCTTC	CASSSASYNEQFF
TRBD1	TRBV19	TRBJ2-1	-	14	TGTGCCAGTAGGTGGACAGGGGAAATAGATGAGCAGTTCTTC	CASRWTGEIDEQFF
-	TRBV15	TRBJ1-6	few	15	TGTGCCACCAGCGCCGGGGTGTCTTATAATTCACCCCTCCACTTT	CATSAGVSYNSPLHF
-	TRBV15	TRBJ1-2	-	15	TGTGCCACCAGCAGAGGCGATCGGGGATTCTATGGCTACACCTTC	CATSRGDRGFYGYTF
-	TRBV7-6	TRBJ2-7	-	19	TGTGCCAGCAGCTTAGAAGGGCTCGTTCGGAAGGGGGGTATCTACGAGCAGTACTTC	CASSLEGLVRKGGIYEQYF
TRBD1	TRBV7-9	TRBJ2-7	-	14	TGTGCCAGCAGCCACCCGACAGGGTCCTACGAGCAGTACTTC	CASSHPTGSYEQYF
-	TRBV5-1	TRBJ1-2	-	14	TGCGCCAGCAGCCCCGGGAGGGCGGAGTATGGCTACACCTTC	CASSPGRAEYGYTF
-	TRBV29-1	TRBJ2-7	-	12	TGCAGCGTTGAAGAGGGACTCTACGAGCAGTACTTC	CSVEEGLYEQYF
TRBD2	TRBV28	TRBJ2-3	-	18	TGTGCCAGCAGTTCGTTAAACGGGACTAGCGGGGACACAGATACGCAGTATTTT	CASSSLNGTSGDTDTQYF
-	TRBV7-2	TRBJ2-7	-	12	TGTGCCAGCAGCTTACAGGAATCAAGGCAGTACTTC	CASSLQESRQYF
-	TRBV5-4	TRBJ2-6	-	14	TGTGCCAGCAGCTTGGGGGGGGAAGCCAACGTCCTGACTTTC	CASSLGGEANVLTF
-	TRBV29-1	TRBJ2-5	-	11	TGCAGCTCGTGGAGGGGTGAGACCCAGTACTTC	CSSWRGETQYF
-	TRBV11-2	TRBJ2-1	-	15	TGTGCCAGCAGTCTTGAGGCTGCTCCTTACAATGAGCAGTTCTTC	CASSLEAAPYNEQFF
TRBD1	TRBV30	TRBJ1-1	once	12	TGTGCCTGGAATGAAGGGGGCCCTGAAGCTTTCTTT	CAWNEGGPEAFF
TRBD2	TRBV5-4	TRBJ2-2	-	17	TGTGCCAGCAGAGCGACTAGCGGGAGGGCCTTCACCGGGGAGCTGTTTTTT	CASRATSGRAFTGELFF
TRBD2	TRBV9	TRBJ2-7	-	16	TGTGCCAGCAGCGTACACCTAGCGGGATTGGTCTGCGAGCAGTACTTC	CASSVHLAGLVCEQYF
-	TRBV19	TRBJ2-1	-	13	TGTGCCAGTAGTAAGGGGGAGTGGGCGCAGCAGTTCTTC	CASSKGEWAQQFF
TRBD1	TRBV27	TRBJ2-3	-	17	TGTGCCAGCACTTCGGGACCGGGACAGGCTTCGCGAGATACGCAGTATTTT	CASTSGPGQASRDTQYF
-	TRBV28	TRBJ1-2	-	15	TGTGCCAGCAATCCCGGGGAAGGAGCTAACTATGGCTACACCTTC	CASNPGEGANYGYTF